The clone carrying this TCR beta chain was observed once. Its target is unknown. Stated time point: baseline pretreatment blood. Treatment indicated: 15 Gy SBRT to primary tumor, nephrectomy 4 weeks later. Serial blood draws occurred at baseline and 2 and 4 weeks post-SBRT. The tumor was a clear cell renal cell carcinoma. This specimen belongs to a study of radiation and T cells in renal cell carcinoma. Across the study: Nephrectomy followed 15 Gy stereotactic body radiation by 4 weeks.

Findings of the study overall: From baseline, blood top tumor clonotypes peaked at 2 weeks post-radiation.

Repertoires were generated with immunoSEQ multiplex PCR, while TCRdb's copy carries only in-frame clones and drops some. The repertoire holds about 130,000 clones, with 70% to 90% as singletons. The V end lost 1 base, the J end lost 9 bases, and 9 bases lay between the germline ends. Germline V gives CDR1 SEHNR, CDR2 FQNEAQ (reference sequence). The CDR3 covers 12 residues. This rearrangement joins TRBV7-9 to TRBJ1-2; D unresolved. Sequenced material: blood, taken from a patient whose treatment included radiotherapy and nephrectomy. The TCR sequence derives from a woman aged 45-65 years with renal cell carcinoma. CDR3 region: CASSLDSRSYTF. CDR3 sequence (DNA): TGTGCCAGCAGCTTAGATTCTCGTAGCTACACCTTC. The variable domain in full, completed from reference TRBV7-9 and TRBJ1-2, reads DTGVSQNPRHKITKRGQNVTFRCDPISEHNRLYWYRQTLGQGPEFLTYFQNEAQLEKSRLLSDRFSAERPKGSFSTLEIQRTEQGDSAMYLCASSLDSRSYTFGSGTRLTVV.